Listed below are T cell receptor beta chains from one sample, sequenced in a study of T cell responses to AZD1222 COVID-19 vaccine. The method was immunoSEQ multiplex PCR; TCRdb's version includes in-frame clones alone and lacks a portion of them. The repertoire holds about 140,000 clones, with more than 70% as singletons. The sequencing here drew on peripheral blood, taken 28 days after the second AZD1222 dose. The receptor set was obtained from an adult who received the AZD1222 COVID-19 vaccine. Each CDR3 is given with its conserved first and last residue.

j_gene	v_gene	CDR3aa
TRBJ2-7	TRBV24-1	CATKDEDYEQYF
TRBJ2-5	TRBV7-3	CASSFREQETQYF
TRBJ2-7	TRBV21-1	CASSKKGLAELPTTKQYF
TRBJ1-3	TRBV15	CATSREASLGNTIYF
TRBJ1-4	TRBV4-3	CASSHPGTGVEKLFF
TRBJ1-5	TRBV4-1	CASSQQTGGQPQHF
TRBJ2-2	TRBV19	CASSRGGTGELFF
TRBJ1-5	TRBV7-2	CASSRGGGHQPQHF
TRBJ2-1	TRBV28	CASSSGWASGIHNEQFF
TRBJ1-1	TRBV7-3	CASSPTGQGSTEAFF
TRBJ1-1	TRBV7-9	CASSFPNRGGDTEAFF
TRBJ2-2	TRBV28	CASTLQGAGELFF
TRBJ1-6	TRBV5-1	CASSTGQGRSPLHF
TRBJ1-1	TRBV19	CASRDRGRTEAFF
TRBJ2-1	TRBV6-5	CASSYSSSGLYNEQFF
TRBJ1-2	TRBV27	CASSPGDSYGYTF
TRBJ1-1	TRBV18	CASSEVAEAFF
TRBJ2-2	TRBV5-1	CASLQGSGTGELFF
TRBJ1-6	TRBV4-3	CASSQSPGQNNSPLHF
TRBJ1-1	TRBV6-5	CASISRPRNTEAFF
TRBJ2-7	TRBV18	CASSPTQGAPRGYF
TRBJ1-3	TRBV6-5	CASRPEEYTIYF
TRBJ2-6	TRBV27	CASNSLGPGANVLTF
TRBJ1-2	TRBV19	CASNLGTVEGYTF
TRBJ2-1	TRBV5-1	CASRRLAGAIDEQFF
TRBJ2-7	TRBV10-3	CAISLGLAYEQYF
TRBJ2-1	TRBV21-1	CASSKGGRVWVGSYNEQFF
TRBJ1-2	TRBV6-5	CASSYSMGPERGGYTF
TRBJ2-5	TRBV7-9	CASSYGAGGVETQYF
TRBJ2-3	TRBV4-1	CASSHPFTDTQYF
TRBJ2-7	TRBV21-1	CASSLTGDSYEQYF
TRBJ2-1	TRBV30	CAWSRRGLAGVNEQFF
TRBJ2-1	TRBV6-2/TRBV6-3	CASSFFEGYNEQFF
TRBJ1-2	TRBV28	CASRSQGNYGYTF
TRBJ1-5	TRBV7-2	CASSYSGGGNQPQHF
TRBJ1-4	TRBV30	CAWSVIQGEKLFF
TRBJ1-1	TRBV29-1	CSVLGQGGTEAFF
TRBJ2-7	TRBV5-1	CASSFGPSGGSYEQYF
TRBJ2-7	TRBV7-9	CASSLQHGRAEQYF
TRBJ2-3	TRBV7-6	CASSRTGIADTQYF
TRBJ1-1	TRBV5-5	CASSLVSVSGAEAFF
TRBJ2-7	TRBV7-2	CASSLALPGPYEQYF